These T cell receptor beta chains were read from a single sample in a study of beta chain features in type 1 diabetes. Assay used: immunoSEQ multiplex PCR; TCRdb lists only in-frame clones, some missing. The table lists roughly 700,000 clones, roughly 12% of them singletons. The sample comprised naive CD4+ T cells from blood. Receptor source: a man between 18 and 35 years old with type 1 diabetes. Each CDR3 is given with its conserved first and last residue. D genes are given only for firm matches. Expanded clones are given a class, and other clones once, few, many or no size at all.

CSPVMAGKGTEQFF TGCAGCCCAGTTATGGCAGGGAAGGGTACTGAGCAGTTCTTC TRBJ2-1 TRBV29-1 NA few
CASSQEVRASYTF TGCGCCAGCAGCCAAGAGGTCAGGGCATCATATACCTTC TRBJ1-2 TRBV4-1 NA NA
CAWSVFWQPSSYNEQFF TGTGCCTGGAGTGTTTTCTGGCAGCCCAGCTCCTACAATGAGCAGTTCTTC TRBJ2-1 TRBV30 NA NA
CASSTHSGQGNSGANVLTF TGTGCCAGCAGCACCCACTCGGGACAGGGGAACTCTGGGGCCAACGTCCTGACTTTC TRBJ2-6 TRBV9 TRBD1 few
CASTQSNYGYTF TGTGCCAGCACACAGAGTAACTATGGCTACACCTTC TRBJ1-2 TRBV7-9 NA few
CASSTEANYGYTF TGTGCCAGCAGCACCGAGGCTAACTATGGCTACACCTTC TRBJ1-2 TRBV7-9 NA few
CAWSVGGDYGYTF TGTGCCTGGAGTGTAGGGGGAGACTATGGCTACACCTTC TRBJ1-2 TRBV30 NA NA
CSVSTTGNTEAFF TGCAGCGTTTCCACGACAGGGAACACTGAAGCTTTCTTT TRBJ1-1 TRBV29-1 NA few
CASRRGPGANVLTF TGCGCCAGCCGCCGGGGCCCTGGGGCCAACGTCCTGACTTTC TRBJ2-6 TRBV5-1 NA NA
CASSLPRQQETQYF TGTGCCAGCAGCTTACCCCGACAGCAAGAGACCCAGTACTTC TRBJ2-5 TRBV11-2 NA NA
CASSYGLAGGTDTQYF TGTGCCAGCAGTTACGGCTTAGCGGGGGGGACAGATACGCAGTATTTT TRBJ2-3 TRBV6-5 TRBD2 few
CASSVTSGGTDTQYF TGTGCCAGCAGCGTTACTAGCGGGGGAACGGATACGCAGTATTTT TRBJ2-3 TRBV9 TRBD2 NA
CAWSGLEGDTQYF TGTGCCTGGAGTGGCCTAGAGGGAGATACGCAGTATTTT TRBJ2-3 TRBV30 NA NA
CASSPDRENYGYTF TGTGCCAGCAGTCCCGACAGGGAAAACTATGGCTACACCTTC TRBJ1-2 TRBV6-5 TRBD1 few
CASSVGLAMYEQYF TGTGCCAGCAGCGTAGGTCTGGCAATGTACGAGCAGTACTTC TRBJ2-7 TRBV9 NA NA
CAISEGPSGGYSYNEQFF TGTGCCATCAGTGAAGGGCCGTCGGGCGGGTACTCCTACAATGAGCAGTTCTTC TRBJ2-1 TRBV10-3 NA few
CASAARGGETQYF TGTGCCAGCGCGGCACGGGGGGGAGAGACCCAGTACTTC TRBJ2-5 TRBV5-6 TRBD2 NA
CAWSPQGGQAFF TGTGCCTGGAGTCCACAGGGGGGGCAAGCTTTCTTT TRBJ1-1 TRBV30 TRBD1 NA
CASSTISTGPGNTIYF TGTGCCAGCAGTACCATCAGTACAGGGCCTGGAAACACCATATATTTT TRBJ1-3 TRBV25-1 NA NA
CAWSVGTTPNTGELFF TGTGCCTGGAGTGTAGGGACTACCCCGAACACCGGGGAGCTGTTTTTT TRBJ2-2 TRBV30 TRBD2 NA
CASSSPGANNQPQHF TGTGCCAGCAGTTCCCCAGGGGCTAACAATCAGCCCCAGCATTTT TRBJ1-5 TRBV28 NA few
CASSTGQGDNSPLHF TGTGCCAGCAGTACGGGACAGGGAGATAATTCACCCCTCCACTTT TRBJ1-6 TRBV7-2 TRBD1 NA
CAWSVGQGDEKLFF TGTGCCTGGAGTGTGGGGCAGGGGGATGAAAAACTGTTTTTT TRBJ1-4 TRBV30 TRBD1 NA
CASSPLGSNQPQHF TGTGCCAGCTCACCACTCGGTAGCAATCAGCCCCAGCATTTT TRBJ1-5 TRBV18 NA few
CATGVLDMNTEAFF TGTGCGACCGGGGTTTTAGACATGAACACTGAAGCTTTCTTT TRBJ1-1 TRBV6-5 NA NA
CASSLIPSSGGITDTQYF TGTGCCAGCAGCTTAATCCCCTCTAGCGGGGGGATCACAGATACGCAGTATTTT TRBJ2-3 TRBV7-3 TRBD2 NA
CASSLSTGGHNEQFF TGTGCCAGCAGCCTAAGCACGGGGGGGCACAATGAGCAGTTCTTC TRBJ2-1 TRBV7-2 TRBD2 few
CASSPLRGHLTGELFF TGTGCCAGCAGCCCGCTCCGGGGACACCTCACCGGGGAGCTGTTTTTT TRBJ2-2 TRBV11-3 NA NA
CASSLISGTATDTQYF TGTGCCAGCAGCTTAATTTCCGGGACAGCGACAGATACGCAGTATTTT TRBJ2-3 TRBV11-2 TRBD1 few
CASSESQGAGTEAFF TGTGCCAGCAGTGAATCGCAGGGGGCGGGGACTGAAGCTTTCTTT TRBJ1-1 TRBV2 TRBD1 NA
CSVVGARGTQETQYF TGCAGCGTTGTAGGTGCACGGGGCACCCAAGAGACCCAGTACTTC TRBJ2-5 TRBV29-1 NA few
CASSELFGQKNTGELFF TGTGCCAGCAGTGAATTGTTCGGACAGAAGAACACCGGGGAGCTGTTTTTT TRBJ2-2 TRBV25-1 NA few
CASSTLFAVGQETQYF TGTGCCAGCAGCACCTTATTCGCGGTAGGGCAAGAGACCCAGTACTTC TRBJ2-5 TRBV7-9 NA few
CASSRGGGSYEQYF TGTGCCAGCAGCCGGGGCGGGGGATCCTACGAGCAGTACTTC TRBJ2-7 TRBV14 TRBD2 few
CASILRPQGGSVFF TGTGCCAGCATTCTCCGCCCCCAGGGGGGATCGGTTTTCTTT TRBJ1-1 TRBV27 TRBD1 few
CASSTVLGEQFF TGTGCCAGCAGTACAGTTTTGGGTGAGCAGTTCTTC TRBJ2-1 TRBV6-5 NA NA
CASSPGAYEQYF TGTGCCAGCTCACCAGGGGCCTACGAGCAGTACTTC TRBJ2-7 TRBV18 NA NA
CAISVADGAVTEAFF TGTGCCATCAGCGTGGCGGATGGGGCGGTTACTGAAGCTTTCTTT TRBJ1-1 TRBV10-3 NA few
CASSQTGLSAMNTEAFF TGCGCCAGCAGCCAGACAGGTCTTAGTGCGATGAACACTGAAGCTTTCTTT TRBJ1-1 TRBV4-1 NA NA
CASSQESRAEQYF TGTGCCAGCAGCCAAGAGTCCAGGGCCGAGCAGTACTTC TRBJ2-7 TRBV14 NA NA
CSVEVTYSTDTQYF TGCAGCGTTGAAGTGACTTATAGCACAGATACGCAGTATTTT TRBJ2-3 TRBV29-1 NA few
CALNRGTYEQYF TGTGCCTTGAACAGGGGGACCTACGAGCAGTACTTC TRBJ2-7 TRBV30 TRBD1 few
CAWSHPGAGNTIYF TGTGCCTGGAGCCACCCAGGTGCAGGAAACACCATATATTTT TRBJ1-3 TRBV30 NA few
CASSLVGVNTEAFF TGTGCCAGCAGCTTGGTAGGGGTGAACACTGAAGCTTTCTTT TRBJ1-1 TRBV5-6 NA NA
CAWSVNQDQPQHF TGTGCCTGGAGCGTCAACCAAGATCAGCCCCAGCATTTT TRBJ1-5 TRBV30 NA few
CASSKTLPLPEQFF TGTGCCAGCAGCAAAACCCTCCCTCTCCCTGAGCAGTTCTTC TRBJ2-1 TRBV21-1 NA NA
CSVKSGGGTDTQYF TGCAGCGTCAAATCAGGGGGCGGGACAGATACGCAGTATTTT TRBJ2-3 TRBV29-1 TRBD1 NA
CAWSGTGSYEQYF TGTGCCTGGAGCGGTACAGGGTCCTACGAGCAGTACTTC TRBJ2-7 TRBV30 NA NA
CASSPGQGGSYEQYF TGCGCCAGCAGCCCTGGACAGGGGGGTTCCTACGAGCAGTACTTC TRBJ2-7 TRBV4-1 TRBD1 few
CASSFSGYEQYF TGTGCCAGCAGCTTCTCCGGTTACGAGCAGTACTTC TRBJ2-7 TRBV11-3 NA few
CASSVGGSDQPQHF TGTGCCAGCAGCGTAGGGGGGTCCGATCAGCCCCAGCATTTT TRBJ1-5 TRBV9 NA NA
CAWGSGGSSYEQYF TGTGCCTGGGGCTCGGGGGGGAGCTCCTACGAGCAGTACTTC TRBJ2-7 TRBV30 TRBD2 NA